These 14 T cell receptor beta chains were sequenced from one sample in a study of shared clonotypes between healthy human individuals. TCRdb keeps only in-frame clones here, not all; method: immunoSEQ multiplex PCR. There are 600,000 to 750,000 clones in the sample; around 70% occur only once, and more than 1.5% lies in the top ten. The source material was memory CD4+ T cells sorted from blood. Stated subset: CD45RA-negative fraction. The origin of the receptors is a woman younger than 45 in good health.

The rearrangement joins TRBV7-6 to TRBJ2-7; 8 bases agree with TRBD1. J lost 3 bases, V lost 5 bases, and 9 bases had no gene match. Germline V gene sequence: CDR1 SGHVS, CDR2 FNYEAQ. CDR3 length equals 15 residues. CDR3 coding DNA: TGTGCCAGCAGCCGAAGGACAGGGACGAACTACGAGCAGTACTTC. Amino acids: CASSRRTGTNYEQYF.

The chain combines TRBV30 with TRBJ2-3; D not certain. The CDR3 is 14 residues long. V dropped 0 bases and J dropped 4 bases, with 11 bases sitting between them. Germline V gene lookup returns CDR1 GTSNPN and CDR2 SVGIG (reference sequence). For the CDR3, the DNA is TGTGCCTGGAGTGTCTCGCTCTACGCAGATACGCAGTATTTT. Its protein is CAWSVSLYADTQYF.

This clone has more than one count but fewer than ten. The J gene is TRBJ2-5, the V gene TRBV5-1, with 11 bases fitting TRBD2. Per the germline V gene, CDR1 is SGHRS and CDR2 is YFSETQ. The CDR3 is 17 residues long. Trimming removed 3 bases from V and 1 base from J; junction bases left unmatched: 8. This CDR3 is CASSSGLAVGTQETQYF. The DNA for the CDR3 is TGCGCCAGCAGCTCGGGACTAGCGGTAGGGACCCAAGAGACCCAGTACTTC.

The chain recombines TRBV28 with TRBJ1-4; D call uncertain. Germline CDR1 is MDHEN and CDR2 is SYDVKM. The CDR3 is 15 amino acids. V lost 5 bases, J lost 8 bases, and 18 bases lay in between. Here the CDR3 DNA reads TGTGCCAGCAGTCCTAAGGACGGCGGAGAAGAAAAACTGTTTTTT. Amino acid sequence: CASSPKDGGEEKLFF.

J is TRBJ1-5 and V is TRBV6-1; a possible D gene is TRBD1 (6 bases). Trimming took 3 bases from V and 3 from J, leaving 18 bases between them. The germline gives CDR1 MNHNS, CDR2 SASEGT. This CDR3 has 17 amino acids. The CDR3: CASSEDSGGYLNQPQHF. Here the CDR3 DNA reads TGTGCCAGCAGTGAGGATAGTGGGGGCTACCTCAATCAGCCCCAGCATTTT.

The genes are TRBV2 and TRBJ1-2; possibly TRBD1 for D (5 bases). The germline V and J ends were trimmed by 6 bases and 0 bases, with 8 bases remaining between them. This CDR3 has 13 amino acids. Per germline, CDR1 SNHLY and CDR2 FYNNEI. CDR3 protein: CASSLGANYGYTF. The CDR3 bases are TGTGCCAGCAGCCTGGGGGCTAACTATGGCTACACCTTC.

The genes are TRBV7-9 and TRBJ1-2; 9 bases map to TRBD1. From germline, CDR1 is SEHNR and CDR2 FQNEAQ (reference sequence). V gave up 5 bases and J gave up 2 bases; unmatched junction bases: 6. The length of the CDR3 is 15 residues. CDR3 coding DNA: TGTGCCAGCAGCGACCCGACAGGGGGAAACTATGGCTACACCTTC. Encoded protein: CASSDPTGGNYGYTF.

CDR3 bases: TGTGCCAGCAGGTTGGGGTATCAGCCCCAGCATTTT. It codes for CASRLGYQPQHF. The chain links TRBV28 to TRBJ1-5; D not resolved. CDR1 and CDR2 from the germline V gene are MDHEN and SYDVKM. Trimming pared 6 bases from V and 5 bases from J, leaving 8 bases between. This CDR3 region has 12 residues.

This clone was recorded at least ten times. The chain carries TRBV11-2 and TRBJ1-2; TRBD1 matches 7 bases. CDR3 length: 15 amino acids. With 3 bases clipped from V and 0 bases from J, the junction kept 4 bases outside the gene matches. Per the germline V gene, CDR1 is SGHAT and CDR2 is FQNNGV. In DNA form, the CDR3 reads TGTGCCAGCAGCTTGAATCAGGGGGCTAACTATGGCTACACCTTC. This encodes CASSLNQGANYGYTF.

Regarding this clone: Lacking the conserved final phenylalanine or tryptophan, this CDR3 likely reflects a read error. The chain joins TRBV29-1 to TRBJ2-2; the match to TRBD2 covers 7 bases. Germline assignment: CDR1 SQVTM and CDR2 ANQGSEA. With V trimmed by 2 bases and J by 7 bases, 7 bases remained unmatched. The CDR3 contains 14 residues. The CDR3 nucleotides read TGCAGCGTTGAAAGCGGGACGGGGGACGGGGAGCTGTTTCTT. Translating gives CSVESGTGDGELFL.

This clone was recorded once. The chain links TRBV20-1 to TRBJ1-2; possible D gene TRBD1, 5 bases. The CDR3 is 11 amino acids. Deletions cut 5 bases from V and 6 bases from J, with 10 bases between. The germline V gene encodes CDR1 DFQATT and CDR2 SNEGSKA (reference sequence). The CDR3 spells CSAPWTNGYTF. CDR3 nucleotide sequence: TGCAGTGCTCCCTGGACAAATGGCTACACCTTC.

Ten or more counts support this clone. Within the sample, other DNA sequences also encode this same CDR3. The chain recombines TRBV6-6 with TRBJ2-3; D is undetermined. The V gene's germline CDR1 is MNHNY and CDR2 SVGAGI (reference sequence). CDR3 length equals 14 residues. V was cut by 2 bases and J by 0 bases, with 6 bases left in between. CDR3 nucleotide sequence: TGTGCCAGCAGTTACGGCAGGAGCACAGATACGCAGTATTTT. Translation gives CASSYGRSTDTQYF.

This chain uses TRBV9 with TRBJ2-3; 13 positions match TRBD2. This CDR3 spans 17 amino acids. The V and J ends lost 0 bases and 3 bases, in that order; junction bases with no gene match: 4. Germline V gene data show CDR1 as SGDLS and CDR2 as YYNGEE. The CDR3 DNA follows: TGTGCCAGCAGCGTAGGGACTAGCGGGGGTGGAACAGATACGCAGTATTTT. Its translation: CASSVGTSGGGTDTQYF.

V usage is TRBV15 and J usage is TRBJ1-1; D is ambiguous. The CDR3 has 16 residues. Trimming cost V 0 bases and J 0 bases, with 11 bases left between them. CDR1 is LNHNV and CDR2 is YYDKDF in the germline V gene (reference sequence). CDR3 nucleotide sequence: TGTGCCACCAGCAGAGATCCGCCGGGTTTGAACACTGAAGCTTTCTTT. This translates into CATSRDPPGLNTEAFF.